The T cell receptor beta chain described here comes from a study of cytomegalovirus exposure and HLA in healthy donors. Although they were nominally healthy when sampled, donors likely had unrecorded immune exposures. The V end lost 3 bases, the J end lost 3 bases, and 6 bases lay between the germline ends. Germline assignment: CDR1 SGHAT and CDR2 FQNNGV. The CDR3 is 12 amino acids. Researchers ran the PCR with 60 Vbeta and 13 Jbeta primers. TCRdb keeps only in-frame clones here, not all; method: immunoSEQ multiplex PCR. This repertoire shows around 120,000 clones, roughly 80% found once; its top ten account for more than 0.2%.

This sequence originates from a man aged 50-59 years in good health and CMV-seronegative. The sequenced material came from PBMCs. The chain carries TRBV11-2 and TRBJ2-7; TRBD1 is a possible D gene (5 bases). CDR3 in amino acids: CASSFQGYEQYF. CDR3 DNA sequence: TGTGCCAGCAGCTTCCAGGGCTACGAGCAGTACTTC.